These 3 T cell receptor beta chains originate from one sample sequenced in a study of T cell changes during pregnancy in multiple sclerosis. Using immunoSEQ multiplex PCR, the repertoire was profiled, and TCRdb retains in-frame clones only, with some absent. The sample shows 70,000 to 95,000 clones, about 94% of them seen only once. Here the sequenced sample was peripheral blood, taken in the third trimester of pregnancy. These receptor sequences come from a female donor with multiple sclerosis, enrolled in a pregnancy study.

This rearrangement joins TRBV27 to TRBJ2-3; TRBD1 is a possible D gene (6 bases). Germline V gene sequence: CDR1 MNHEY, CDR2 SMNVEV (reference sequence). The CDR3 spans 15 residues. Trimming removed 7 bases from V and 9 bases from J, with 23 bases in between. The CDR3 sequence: CASTGLPGLRGTQYF. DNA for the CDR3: TGTGCCAGCACCGGACTCCCCGGATTGAGGGGGACGCAGTATTTT.

The CDR3 protein is CASSFWGRDAEAFF. In DNA form, the CDR3 reads TGCGCCAGCAGCTTTTGGGGGCGCGACGCTGAAGCTTTCTTT. The chain links TRBV5-1 to TRBJ1-1, with D perhaps TRBD1 (6 bases). Germline V gene sequence: CDR1 SGHRS, CDR2 YFSETQ. This CDR3 is built from 14 residues. V lost 2 bases, J lost 6 bases, and 14 bases lay in between.

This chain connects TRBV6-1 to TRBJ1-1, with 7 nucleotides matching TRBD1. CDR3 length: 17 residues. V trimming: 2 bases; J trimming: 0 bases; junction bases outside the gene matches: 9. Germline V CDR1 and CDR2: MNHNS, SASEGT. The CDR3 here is CASSEPRNRGMNTEAFF. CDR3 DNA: TGTGCCAGCAGTGAACCACGGAACAGGGGCATGAACACTGAAGCTTTCTTT.